The clone carrying this T cell receptor beta chain has at least ten counts. Its matching antigen is unknown. Unseparated into fractions, whole blood served as the source from which total RNA was extracted. The record originates from a study of human T cells and chemical hapten exposure. At the level of the study: Small differences in pooled library volume mainly drove the variation in TCR yields per sample. Study results and limitations: Those TCRs sitting above 1 in 1000 frequency stayed the same with DPC sensitization.

TCRdb independently ran MiXCR on the 5' RACE reads; one entry per CDR3 protein. The sample holds about 80,000 distinct CDR3 sequences, 6% to 8.5% seen once. V lost 1 base to trimming and J lost 5 bases; unmatched junction nucleotides: 9. Germline CDR1 LGHNA, CDR2 YSLEER. The CDR3 runs to 18 residues. This TCR derives from a male donor in good health. The chain is built from TRBV4-3 and TRBJ2-1; 12 bases are a match to TRBD2. The CDR3 bases are TGCGCCAGCAGCCAAGTCCCGACTAGCGGGGGTACTAACAATGAGCAGTTCTTC. Its translation: CASSQVPTSGGTNNEQFF.